Below are 18 T cell receptor beta chains sequenced from a single sample in a study of regulatory T cells in long-lasting Graves disease. Library construction for TCR beta used iRepertoire HTBI primers and Arm-PCR of CDR3 regions. TCRdb passed the multiplex PCR reads through MiXCR, listing each CDR3 protein once. Of some 450,000 distinct CDR3 sequences in the sample, 20% to 25% were seen once. Time point here: persistent/refractory GD, antithyroid drugs over 5 years with positive TRAb. The TCR library used RNA extracted from PBMCs. The source was peripheral blood mononuclear cells (PBMCs), collected when the disease was refractory, from a patient treated with antithyroid drugs. The source is a female donor with Graves disease.

In its sample, this clonotype was seen a few times. V gene TRBV7-2 combines with J gene TRBJ1-6; D perhaps matches TRBD1 (5 bases). The germline CDR1 and CDR2 sequences are SGHTA and FQGNSA. Trimming took 4 bases from V and 7 from J, leaving 14 bases between them. The CDR3 loop spans 15 amino acids. The chain's CDR3 is CASSSQDSGNSPLHF. The CDR3 DNA reads as TGTGCCAGCAGCTCGCAAGACAGCGGAAATTCACCCCTCCACTTT.

This clonotype was recorded a few times. V is TRBV7-3 and J is TRBJ2-5; 8 bases are a match to TRBD1. Germline V CDR1 and CDR2: SGHTA, FQGTGA. The CDR3 extends over 17 amino acids. The V and J ends lost 5 bases and 5 bases, in that order; junction bases with no gene match: 16. This CDR3 is CASSTTRRTGSRETQYF. In DNA form, the CDR3 reads TGTGCCAGCAGCACCACCCGGAGGACAGGGAGTCGGGAGACCCAGTACTTC.

In its sample, this clonotype was seen a few times. This sequence joins TRBV7-9 and TRBJ1-1; D remains unclear. The CDR3 runs 12 residues. Germline CDR1 and CDR2: SEHNR and FQNEAQ (reference sequence). The V end was cut by 7 bases, the J end by 0 bases, with 6 bases between. The chain's CDR3 is CASNVMNTEAFF. In DNA form, the CDR3 reads TGTGCCAGCAACGTTATGAACACTGAAGCTTTCTTT.

The chain has TRBV4-1 and TRBJ2-5; the match to TRBD2 covers 11 bases. The CDR3 consists of 16 residues. The V gene's germline CDR1 is MGHRA and CDR2 YSYEKL. V trimming: 1 base; J trimming: 0 bases; junction bases outside the gene matches: 1. The CDR3 DNA is TGCGCCAGCAGCCAAGGTAGCGGGAGGGACCAAGAGACCCAGTACTTC. The encoded protein is CASSQGSGRDQETQYF.

With respect to this clonotype: A much larger clone sits a single nucleotide away, making a read error possible. V usage is TRBV12-3 or TRBV12-4 and J usage is TRBJ2-2; D possibly corresponds to TRBD2 (5 bases). The V gene lost 1 base and the J gene lost 5 bases, with 5 bases spanning the gap. This CDR3 comprises 13 residues. CDR3 bases: TGTGCCAGCAGTTTAGGGGAGACCGGGGAGCTGTTTTTT. It is translated as CASSLGETGELFF.

The chain uses TRBV20-1 and TRBJ2-7, with a tentative D call TRBD1 (5 bases). The CDR3 length is 16 residues. Trimming stripped 0 bases from V and 5 bases from J, with 20 bases between. CDR1 DFQATT and CDR2 SNEGSKA come from the germline V gene (reference sequence). The CDR3 here is CSARDRVRQGLHEQYF. DNA of the CDR3: TGCAGTGCTAGAGATCGAGTGCGGCAGGGTTTACACGAGCAGTACTTC.

The genes are TRBV5-4 and TRBJ1-2; D is perhaps TRBD1 (6 bases). Germline assignment: CDR1 SGHNT and CDR2 YYREEE (reference sequence). The V end lost 6 bases, the J end lost 2 bases, and 17 bases lay between the germline ends. The CDR3 runs 15 residues. The CDR3 DNA follows: TGTGCCAGCACCCCCAGACACGGACAGAACTATGGCTACACCTTC. Protein product: CASTPRHGQNYGYTF.

The chain links TRBV20-1 to TRBJ2-5; 7 bases agree with TRBD2. Per germline, CDR1 DFQATT and CDR2 SNEGSKA (reference sequence). V was clipped by 3 bases and J by 6 bases; unmatched bases: 7. This CDR3 is 13 amino acids long. This chain's CDR3 is CSARAGELKTQYF. The CDR3 DNA is TGCAGTGCTAGGGCGGGGGAGTTAAAGACCCAGTACTTC.

The chain carries TRBV19 and TRBJ1-1; D gene ambiguous. The germline gives CDR1 LNHDA, CDR2 SQIVND (reference sequence). Trimming removed 3 bases at V and 5 bases at J, with 10 bases between. The CDR3 covers 13 residues. The CDR3 sequence is CASSMARRTEAFF. In DNA, the CDR3 is TGTGCCAGTAGTATGGCGAGAAGAACTGAAGCTTTCTTT.

This clonotype has more than one count but fewer than ten. The chain employs TRBV29-1 and TRBJ2-7; D gene unclear. The CDR3 extends over 11 amino acids. Per germline, CDR1 SQVTM and CDR2 ANQGSEA. V was clipped by 6 bases and J by 4 bases, with 10 bases between them. CDR3 residues: CSVETVYEQYF. CDR3 sequence (DNA): TGCAGCGTAGAGACGGTATACGAGCAGTACTTC.

At least ten counts were recorded for this clonotype. The chain carries TRBV11-2 and TRBJ2-5, with unresolved D. Trimming took 3 bases from V and 2 from J, leaving 7 bases between them. CDR1 SGHAT and CDR2 FQNNGV come from the germline V gene. The CDR3 is 13 amino acids. In nucleotides, the CDR3 is TGTGCCAGCAGCTTTTCTGAGCAAGAGACCCAGTACTTC. Encoded protein: CASSFSEQETQYF.

The chain is built from TRBV19 and TRBJ1-2; D perhaps matches TRBD1 (6 bases). Trimming cost V 5 bases and J 4 bases, with 14 bases left between them. This CDR3 spans 14 amino acids. Germline CDR1 LNHDA, CDR2 SQIVND (reference sequence). CDR3 DNA: TGTGCCAGTAGTCGTAGGGGGGATACCTATGGCTACACCTTC. Protein: CASSRRGDTYGYTF.

This clonotype showed up many times. This chain links TRBV2 with TRBJ1-6; the match to TRBD1 covers 8 bases. Germline trimming cut 8 bases from V and 5 bases from J; bases unmatched to any gene: 5. CDR1 and CDR2 (germline): SNHLY, FYNNEI. The CDR3 sequence is 14 residues long. The CDR3 DNA is TGTGCCAGCGGGACAGGCAACGATAATTCACCCCTCCACTTT. It codes for CASGTGNDNSPLHF.

In this sample, this clonotype turned up many times. The rearrangement links TRBV28 to TRBJ1-1; 10 nucleotides line up with TRBD1. Germline V gene data show CDR1 as MDHEN and CDR2 as SYDVKM. Trimming cost V 3 bases and J 4 bases; bases outside gene matches: 5. The CDR3 sequence is 15 residues long. The CDR3 sequence is CASSLGGQGFTEAFF. For the CDR3, the DNA is TGTGCCAGCAGTTTGGGGGGACAGGGGTTCACTGAAGCTTTCTTT.

This clonotype showed up just a few times. The chain employs TRBV7-2 and TRBJ2-5; maybe TRBD1 (5 bases). V was shortened by 4 bases and J by 3 bases, with 18 bases between the two germline ends. Germline V gene sequence: CDR1 SGHTA, CDR2 FQGNSA. This CDR3 region has 16 residues. In nucleotides, the CDR3 is TGTGCCAGCAGCTCGGCTTTGGGCAGGGTGGAAGAGACCCAGTACTTC. Its translation is CASSSALGRVEETQYF.

The table lists this clonotype with a few counts. The chain carries TRBV5-1 and TRBJ2-7, with 8 positions matching TRBD1. The CDR3 runs 14 residues. Trimming removed 0 bases from V and 3 bases from J; junction bases left unmatched: 2. CDR1 and CDR2 (germline): SGHRS, YFSETQ. DNA of the CDR3: TGCGCCAGCAGCTTGGACAGGGGGGACTACGAGCAGTACTTC. It specifies CASSLDRGDYEQYF.

This clonotype came up many times. The chain is built from TRBV6-1 and TRBJ1-2, with a tentative D call TRBD1 (6 bases). The CDR3 totals 15 residues. Trimming took 6 bases from V and 5 from J, leaving 19 bases between them. Germline V gene data show CDR1 as MNHNS and CDR2 as SASEGT. CDR3 DNA sequence: TGTGCCAGCAGCCTCGAGCCGGGACACCCTTATGGCTACACCTTC. Amino acid sequence: CASSLEPGHPYGYTF.

This clonotype was detected only once. The CDR3 nucleotides are TGTGCCAGCAGCTTAGCTCCCGGGACTAGCGGGAGGAACACCGGGGAGCTGTTTTTT. This sequence encodes CASSLAPGTSGRNTGELFF. The V call is TRBV7-6, the J call TRBJ2-2, with 14 bases lining up with TRBD2. Germline CDR1 reads SGHVS; CDR2 reads FNYEAQ. V was clipped by 0 bases and J by 1 base; unmatched bases: 4. The CDR3 extends over 19 amino acids.